These 14 T cell receptor beta chains were all obtained from the same sample, sequenced in a study of blood T cells in healthy people across ages. A second PCR, run for about 7 to 11 cycles, used a sample-barcoded 5' primer plus a J-beta primer mix. TCRdb reprocessed the 5' RACE reads with MiXCR, giving one entry per CDR3 protein. The table lists about 800,000 distinct CDR3 sequences, about 25% of them singletons. Another study also made use of these data, one on T cells of mothers and their children.

The sequenced material came from blood. The source is a boy aged 5-17 years in good health.

The genes are TRBV24-1 and TRBJ2-1, with TRBD2 matching over 7 bases. Losses at the gene ends were 4 bases for V and 5 bases for J; bases not matched to a gene: 16. Germline CDR1 KGHDR, CDR2 SFDVKD. The CDR3 extends over 18 amino acids. CDR3 loop: CATSDSPTPGGGNNEQFF. The CDR3 DNA reads TGTGCCACCAGTGACTCGCCAACCCCCGGGGGAGGGAACAATGAGCAGTTCTTC.

This clonotype was picked up a small number of times. The chain links TRBV27 to TRBJ2-1, with 12 bases fitting TRBD2. Trimming cost V 6 bases and J 9 bases; bases outside gene matches: 6. This CDR3 contains 14 residues. CDR1 is MNHEY and CDR2 is SMNVEV in the germline V gene (reference sequence). This chain's CDR3 is CASSRLAGVGEQFF. CDR3 nucleotide sequence: TGTGCCAGCAGCAGACTAGCGGGAGTGGGTGAGCAGTTCTTC.

The chain couples TRBV11-3 to TRBJ2-1; possible D gene TRBD1, 6 bases. Trimming removed 4 bases from V and 1 base from J, with 17 bases in between. The germline V gene encodes CDR1 SGHNT and CDR2 YENEEA. This CDR3 comprises 17 residues. CDR3 loop: CASSSYGGEKSYNEQFF. The CDR3, as DNA: TGTGCCAGCAGCTCTTATGGGGGCGAAAAGTCCTACAATGAGCAGTTCTTC.

The gene calls are TRBV28 and TRBJ2-5; no definite D call. This CDR3 comprises 11 residues. CDR1 is MDHEN, CDR2 SYDVKM, per germline. V was trimmed by 7 bases and J by 5 bases, leaving 8 bases between them. The CDR3 sequence is CASMIGETQYF. In nucleotides, the CDR3 is TGTGCCAGCATGATTGGCGAGACCCAGTACTTC.

As concerns this clonotype: The junction and the germline gene differ at one end; a read error may be behind it. V and J are TRBV9 and TRBJ2-5; 9 bases line up with TRBD2. The germline gives CDR1 SGDLS, CDR2 YYNGEE. This CDR3 comprises 18 residues. CDR3 sequence: CAGSVSIEEAGGEETQYF. CDR3 bases: TGTGCCGGCAGCGTAAGCATAGAGGAGGCGGGAGGGGAGGAGACCCAGTACTTC.

The CDR3 bases are TGCAGCGTTTCCCAACCGGGACAGGGTTTTTACGAGCAGTACTTC. Translated, it gives CSVSQPGQGFYEQYF. The rearrangement uses TRBV29-1 and TRBJ2-7, with 9 nucleotides matching TRBD1. Losses at the gene ends were 5 bases for V and 4 bases for J; bases not matched to a gene: 12. The CDR3 is made up of 15 amino acids. Germline V lookup: CDR1 SQVTM, CDR2 ANQGSEA.

The rearrangement joins TRBV10-3 to TRBJ1-1, with unresolved D. CDR3 length equals 14 residues. V gave up 6 bases and J gave up 2 bases, with 13 bases separating them. Germline loops: CDR1 ENHRY, CDR2 SYGVKD. CDR3 sequence (DNA): TGTGCCATCAGGAGGGATTCTACTAACACTGAAGCTTTCTTT. It is translated as CAIRRDSTNTEAFF.

The sample holds a few counts of this clonotype. The chain has TRBV4-3 and TRBJ2-5; D may match TRBD1 or TRBD2 (6 bases each). Trimming pared 2 bases from V and 1 base from J, leaving 17 bases between. This CDR3 contains 17 residues. CDR1 LGHNA and CDR2 YSLEER come from the germline V gene. The CDR3 loop reads CASSQHIGGAGQETQYF. CDR3 DNA sequence: TGCGCCAGCAGCCAACACATCGGGGGCGCTGGCCAAGAGACCCAGTACTTC.

This clonotype was counted only a few times. The V and J genes are TRBV9 and TRBJ2-3, with D unresolved. Germline V CDR1 and CDR2: SGDLS, YYNGEE. This CDR3 region has 11 residues. V was cut by 6 bases and J by 6 bases, with 8 bases left in between. The CDR3, as DNA: TGTGCCAGCAACGAAGGGGATACGCAGTATTTT. Translation gives CASNEGDTQYF. The full variable domain, with the rest looked up from reference TRBV9 and TRBJ2-3, is DSGVTQTPKHLITATGQRVTLRCSPRSGDLSVYWYQQSLDQGLQFLIQYYNGEERAKGNILERFSAQQFPDLHSELNLSSLELGDSALYFCASNEGDTQYFGPGTRLTVL.

The V call is TRBV28, the J call TRBJ2-3; 11 bases are a match to TRBD1. V lost 5 bases, J lost 2 bases, and 21 bases stayed unmatched. The germline V gene has CDR1 MDHEN and CDR2 SYDVKM. The CDR3 extends over 21 amino acids. The CDR3 DNA reads as TGTGCCAGCAGTCAAAATTACCCGGGACAGGGGGGGAGTGGAGACACAGATACGCAGTATTTT. Translating it yields CASSQNYPGQGGSGDTDTQYF.

This clonotype was counted a few times. The genes are TRBV7-3 and TRBJ2-1; 10 nucleotides line up with TRBD1. The CDR3 has 15 residues. The germline gives CDR1 SGHTA, CDR2 FQGTGA. J was trimmed by 7 bases and V by 4 bases; bases with no gene match: 7. CDR3 sequence: CASSSPDRGWNEQFF. Written as DNA, the CDR3 is TGTGCCAGCAGCTCACCGGACAGGGGGTGGAATGAGCAGTTCTTC.

This clonotype was seen a few times. Here the CDR3 DNA reads TGTGCCAGCAGTAAAAGCGCTAGCGGGAGTATGGCCAAAAACATTCAGTACTTC. Amino acid sequence: CASSKSASGSMAKNIQYF. The V call is TRBV27, the J call TRBJ2-4, with 10 nucleotides matching TRBD2. The CDR3 is made up of 18 amino acids. CDR1 and CDR2 from the germline V gene are MNHEY and SMNVEV (reference sequence). The junction had 11 bases not matched to a gene; V was cut back by 5 bases and J by 1 base.

The V gene is TRBV29-1, the J gene TRBJ2-5; no clear D. Near its end, the DNA agrees better with TRBJ2-1, so the J call may be wrong. CDR1 is SQVTM and CDR2 is ANQGSEA in the germline V gene. The CDR3 spans 12 residues. CDR3 sequence: CSVGRLYNEQFF. CDR3 bases: TGCAGCGTTGGGCGACTCTACAATGAGCAGTTCTTC.

This clonotype was seen a few times. The chain links TRBV5-6 to TRBJ2-7; D is perhaps TRBD1 (5 bases). In germline, CDR1 is SGHDT, CDR2 YYEEEE. The V end was cut by 4 bases, the J end by 5 bases, with 19 bases between. CDR3 length equals 15 residues. In nucleotides, the CDR3 is TGTGCCAGCAGCCGCTTTGAAGGGGTTTCCGACGAGCAGTACTTC. It yields the protein CASSRFEGVSDEQYF.